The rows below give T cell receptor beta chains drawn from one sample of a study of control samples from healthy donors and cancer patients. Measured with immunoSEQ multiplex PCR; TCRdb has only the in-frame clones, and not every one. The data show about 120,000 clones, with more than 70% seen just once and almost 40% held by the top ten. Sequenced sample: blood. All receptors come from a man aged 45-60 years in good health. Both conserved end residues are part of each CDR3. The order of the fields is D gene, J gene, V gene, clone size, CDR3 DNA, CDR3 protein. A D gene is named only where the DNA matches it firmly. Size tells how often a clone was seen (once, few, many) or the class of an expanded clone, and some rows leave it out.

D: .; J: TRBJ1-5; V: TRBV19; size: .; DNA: TGTGCCAGTAGTTCAATGACAGTACCTTATCAGCCCCAGCATTTT; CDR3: CASSSMTVPYQPQHF
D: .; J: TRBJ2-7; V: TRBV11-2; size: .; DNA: TGTGCCAGCAGTTCGACGAGCTCCTACGAGCAGTACTTC; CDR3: CASSSTSSYEQYF
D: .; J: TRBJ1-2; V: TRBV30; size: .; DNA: TGTGCCTGGAGTGTAGGGTTTTATGGCTACACCTTC; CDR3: CAWSVGFYGYTF
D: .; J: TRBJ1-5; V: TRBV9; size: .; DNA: TGTGCCAGCAGTGGAGGAGGGGAAGGCAATCAGCCCCAGCATTTT; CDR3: CASSGGGEGNQPQHF
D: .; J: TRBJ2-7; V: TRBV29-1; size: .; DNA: TGCAGCGTTGAAAGGCTGAACGAGCAGTACTTC; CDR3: CSVERLNEQYF
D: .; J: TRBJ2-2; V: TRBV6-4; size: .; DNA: TGTGCCAGCAGTGCCCAGGGGGGAACCGGGGAGCTGTTTTTT; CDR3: CASSAQGGTGELFF
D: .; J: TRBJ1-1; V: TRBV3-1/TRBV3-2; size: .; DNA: TGTGCCAGCAGCCAAGGGGCGGGTTCCACTGAAGCTTTCTTT; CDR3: CASSQGAGSTEAFF
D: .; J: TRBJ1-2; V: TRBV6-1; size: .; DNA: TGTGCCAGCAGTGAAATCGCTAACTATGGCTACACCTTC; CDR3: CASSEIANYGYTF
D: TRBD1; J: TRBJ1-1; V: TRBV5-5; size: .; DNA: TGTGCCAGCAGCACCTCGACAGGGATGAACACTGAAGCTTTCTTT; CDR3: CASSTSTGMNTEAFF
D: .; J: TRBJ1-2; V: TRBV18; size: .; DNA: TGTGCCAGCTTACCACAGGGTGGAGAAGGCTATGGCTACACCTTC; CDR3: CASLPQGGEGYGYTF
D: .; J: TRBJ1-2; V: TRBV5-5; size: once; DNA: TGTGCCAGCAGCTTGTCGGGCAGTGAGCATGGCTACACCTTC; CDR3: CASSLSGSEHGYTF
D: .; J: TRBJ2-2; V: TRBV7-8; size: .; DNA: TGTGCCAGCACCACCCCCATGGGAAACACCGGGGAGCTGTTTTTT; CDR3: CASTTPMGNTGELFF
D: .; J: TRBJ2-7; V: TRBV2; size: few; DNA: TGTGCCAGCAGTGAAGGGGCTACGCTAAACGAGCAGTACTTC; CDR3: CASSEGATLNEQYF
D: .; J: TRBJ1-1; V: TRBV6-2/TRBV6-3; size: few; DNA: TGTGCCAGCAGCCAGCCTCGGACTAGTACGCCAACTGAAGCTTTCTTT; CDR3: CASSQPRTSTPTEAFF
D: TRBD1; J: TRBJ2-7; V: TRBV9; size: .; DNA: TGTGCCAGCAGCGTAGAGACAGGGGACGAGCAGTACTTC; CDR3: CASSVETGDEQYF
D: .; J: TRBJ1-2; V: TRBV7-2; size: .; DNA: TGTGCCAGCAGCTTAGCCCAGGGCCCCTATGGCTACACCTTC; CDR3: CASSLAQGPYGYTF
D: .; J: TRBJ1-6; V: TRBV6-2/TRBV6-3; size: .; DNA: TGTGCCAGCAGTTATGGGCAGGGTGGTTCACCCCTCCACTTT; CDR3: CASSYGQGGSPLHF
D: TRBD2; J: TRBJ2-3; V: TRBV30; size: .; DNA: TGTGCCTGGAGTGACGGACTAGCAAGCGCAGATACGCAGTATTTT; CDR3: CAWSDGLASADTQYF
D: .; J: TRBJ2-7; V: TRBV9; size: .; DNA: TGTGCCAGCAGCCCCTCGACCGATTACGAGCAGTACTTC; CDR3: CASSPSTDYEQYF
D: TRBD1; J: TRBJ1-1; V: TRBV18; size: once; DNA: TGTGCCAGCTCACCTTTTACAGGGGGCAACACTGAAGCTTTCTTT; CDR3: CASSPFTGGNTEAFF